This T cell receptor (beta chain) was sequenced for a study of cytomegalovirus exposure and HLA in healthy donors. In regard to this clone: The antigen remains unidentified.

Findings and caveats of the study: It was about 150 TCR beta chains that were listed as cytomegalovirus-associated. In a later analysis, HLA-associated beta chains showed higher expansion and lower generation probabilities than comparable chains.

The PCR was carried out with 60 Vbeta primers and 13 Jbeta primers. How the authors handled the data: A later analysis counted around 74 million unique TCR beta chains, 9.5 million to 13 million shared. Sequencing was performed with immunoSEQ multiplex PCR; in TCRdb, only in-frame clones are kept and a portion is missing. The DNA was the basis for D and trimming; V, J and clone size are from that table. The sample yields around 190,000 clones, 81% seen once. This CDR3 contains 14 residues. V trimming: 6 bases; J trimming: 3 bases; junction bases outside the gene matches: 5. Looked up from germline, CDR1 is MNHEY and CDR2 is SVGAGI. Every donor was a healthy person donating bone marrow.

The TCR sequence derives from a young man in good health and CMV-seronegative. The sample was PBMCs. The chain carries TRBV6-5 and TRBJ2-7; 10 bases match TRBD1. The CDR3 DNA reads TGTGCCAGCAGGATGGGACAGGGGTTCTACGAGCAGTACTTC. Translated, it gives CASRMGQGFYEQYF.